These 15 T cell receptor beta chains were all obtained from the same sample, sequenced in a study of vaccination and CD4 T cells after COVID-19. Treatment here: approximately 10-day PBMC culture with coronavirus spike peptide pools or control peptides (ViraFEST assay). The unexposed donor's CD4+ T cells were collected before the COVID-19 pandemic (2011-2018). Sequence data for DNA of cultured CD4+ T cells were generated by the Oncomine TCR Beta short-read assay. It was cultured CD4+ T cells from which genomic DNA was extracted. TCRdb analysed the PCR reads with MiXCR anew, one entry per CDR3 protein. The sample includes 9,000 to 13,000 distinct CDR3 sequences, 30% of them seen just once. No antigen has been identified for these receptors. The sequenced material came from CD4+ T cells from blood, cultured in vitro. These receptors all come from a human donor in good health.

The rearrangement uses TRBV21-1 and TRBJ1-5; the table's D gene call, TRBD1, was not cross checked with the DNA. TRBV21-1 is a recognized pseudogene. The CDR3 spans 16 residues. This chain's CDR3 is CASSKGRGGGDQPQHF. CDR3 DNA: TGTGCCAGCAGCAAAGGCCGGGGTGGGGGAGATCAGCCCCAGCATTTT.

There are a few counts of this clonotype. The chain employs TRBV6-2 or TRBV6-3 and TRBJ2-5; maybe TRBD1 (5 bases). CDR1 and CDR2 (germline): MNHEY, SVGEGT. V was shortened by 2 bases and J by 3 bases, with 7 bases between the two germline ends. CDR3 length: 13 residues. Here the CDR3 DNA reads TGTGCCAGCAGTTACAGGACAAAAGAGACCCAGTACTTC. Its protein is CASSYRTKETQYF.

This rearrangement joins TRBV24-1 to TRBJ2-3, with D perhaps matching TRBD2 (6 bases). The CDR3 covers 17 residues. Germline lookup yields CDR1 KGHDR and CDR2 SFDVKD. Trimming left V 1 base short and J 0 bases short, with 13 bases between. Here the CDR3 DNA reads TGTGCCACCAGTGATTTTGTTCTAGCGCACAGCACAGATACGCAGTATTTT. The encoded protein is CATSDFVLAHSTDTQYF.

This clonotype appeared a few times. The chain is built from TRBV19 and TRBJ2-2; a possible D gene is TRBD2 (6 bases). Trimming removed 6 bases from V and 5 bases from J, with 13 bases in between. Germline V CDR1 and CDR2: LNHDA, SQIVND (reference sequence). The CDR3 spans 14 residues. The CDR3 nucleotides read TGTGCCAGTAGGGATGGAGGAGGGACCGGGGAGCTGTTTTTT. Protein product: CASRDGGGTGELFF.

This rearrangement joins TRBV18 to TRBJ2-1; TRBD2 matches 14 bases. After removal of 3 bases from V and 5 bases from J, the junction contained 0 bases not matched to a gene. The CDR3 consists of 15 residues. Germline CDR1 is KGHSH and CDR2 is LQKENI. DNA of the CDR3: TGTGCCAGCTCACCGGGACTAGCGGGAGACAATGAGCAGTTCTTC. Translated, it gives CASSPGLAGDNEQFF.

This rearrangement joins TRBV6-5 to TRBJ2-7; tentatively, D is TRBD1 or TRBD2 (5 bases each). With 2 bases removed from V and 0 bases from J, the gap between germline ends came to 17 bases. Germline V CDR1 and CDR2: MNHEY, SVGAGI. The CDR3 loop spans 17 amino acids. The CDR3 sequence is CASSYTGRLASSYEQYF. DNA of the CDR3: TGTGCCAGCAGTTACACGGGACGGCTTGCCAGCTCCTACGAGCAGTACTTC.

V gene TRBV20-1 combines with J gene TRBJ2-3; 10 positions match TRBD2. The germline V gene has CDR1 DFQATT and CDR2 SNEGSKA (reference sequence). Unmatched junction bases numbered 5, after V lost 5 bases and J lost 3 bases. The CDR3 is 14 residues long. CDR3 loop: CSAGLTSGTDTQYF. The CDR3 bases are TGCAGTGCTGGACTGACTAGCGGGACAGATACGCAGTATTTT.

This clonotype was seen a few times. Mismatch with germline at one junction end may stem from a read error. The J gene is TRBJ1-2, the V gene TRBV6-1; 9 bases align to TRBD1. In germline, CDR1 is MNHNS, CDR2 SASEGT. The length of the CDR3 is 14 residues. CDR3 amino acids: CASIEQGARYGYTF. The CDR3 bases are TGTGCCAGCATTGAACAGGGGGCGCGGTATGGCTACACCTTC.

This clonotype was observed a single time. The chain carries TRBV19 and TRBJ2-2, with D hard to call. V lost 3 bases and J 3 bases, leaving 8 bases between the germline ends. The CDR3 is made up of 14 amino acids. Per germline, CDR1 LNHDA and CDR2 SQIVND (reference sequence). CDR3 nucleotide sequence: TGTGCCAGTAGTATTAGCAGCTACACCGGGGAGCTGTTTTTT. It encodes CASSISSYTGELFF.

CDR3 DNA: TGTGCCAGCAGTTACTATAGGTACCATACGCAGTATTTT. Its translation is CASSYYRYHTQYF. The chain links TRBV6-5 to TRBJ2-3; no reliable D call. Per the germline V gene, CDR1 is MNHEY and CDR2 is SVGAGI. This CDR3 contains 13 residues. V shed 1 base and J shed 7 bases, with 9 bases lying between them.

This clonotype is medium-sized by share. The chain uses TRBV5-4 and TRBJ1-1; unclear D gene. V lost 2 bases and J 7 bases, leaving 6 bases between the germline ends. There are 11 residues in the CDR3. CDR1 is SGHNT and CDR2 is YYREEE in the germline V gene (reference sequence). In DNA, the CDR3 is TGTGCCAGCAGCTTCGACCGTGAAGCTTTCTTT. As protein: CASSFDREAFF. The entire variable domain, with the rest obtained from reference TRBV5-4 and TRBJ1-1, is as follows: ETGVTQSPTHLIKTRGQQVTLRCSSQSGHNTVSWYQQALGQGPQFIFQYYREEENGRGNFPPRFSGLQFPNYSSELNVNALELDDSALYLCASSFDREAFFGQGTRLTVV.

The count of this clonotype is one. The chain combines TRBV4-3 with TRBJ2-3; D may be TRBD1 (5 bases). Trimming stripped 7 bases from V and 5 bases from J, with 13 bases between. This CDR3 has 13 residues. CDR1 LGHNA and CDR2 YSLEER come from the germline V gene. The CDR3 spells CASTGGAGDTQYF. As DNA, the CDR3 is TGCGCCAGCACGGGTGGGGCCGGAGATACGCAGTATTTT.

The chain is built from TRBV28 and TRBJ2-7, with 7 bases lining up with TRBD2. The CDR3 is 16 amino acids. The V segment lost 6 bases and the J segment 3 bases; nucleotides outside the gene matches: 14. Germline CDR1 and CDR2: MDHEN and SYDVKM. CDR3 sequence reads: CASSPGLLAELYEQYF. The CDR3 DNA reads TGTGCCAGCAGCCCTGGATTGCTAGCGGAACTCTACGAGCAGTACTTC. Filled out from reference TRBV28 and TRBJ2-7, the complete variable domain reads DVKVTQSSRYLVKRTGEKVFLECVQDMDHENMFWYRQDPGLGLRLIYFSYDVKMKEKGDIPEGYSVSREKKERFSLILESASTNQTSMYLCASSPGLLAELYEQYFGPGTRLTVT.

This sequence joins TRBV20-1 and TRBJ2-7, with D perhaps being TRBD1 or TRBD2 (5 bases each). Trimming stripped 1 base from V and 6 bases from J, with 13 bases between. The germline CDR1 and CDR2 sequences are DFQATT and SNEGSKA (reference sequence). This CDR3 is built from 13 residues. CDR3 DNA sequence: TGCAGTGCTAGAGGGGACGTGTCGGTCGAGCAGTACTTC. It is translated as CSARGDVSVEQYF.

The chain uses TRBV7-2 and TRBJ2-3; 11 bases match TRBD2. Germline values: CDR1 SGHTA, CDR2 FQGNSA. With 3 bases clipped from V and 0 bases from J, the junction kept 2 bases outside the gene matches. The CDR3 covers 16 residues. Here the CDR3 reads CASSLGTSGSTDTQYF. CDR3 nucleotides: TGTGCCAGCAGCTTGGGGACTAGCGGAAGCACAGATACGCAGTATTTT.